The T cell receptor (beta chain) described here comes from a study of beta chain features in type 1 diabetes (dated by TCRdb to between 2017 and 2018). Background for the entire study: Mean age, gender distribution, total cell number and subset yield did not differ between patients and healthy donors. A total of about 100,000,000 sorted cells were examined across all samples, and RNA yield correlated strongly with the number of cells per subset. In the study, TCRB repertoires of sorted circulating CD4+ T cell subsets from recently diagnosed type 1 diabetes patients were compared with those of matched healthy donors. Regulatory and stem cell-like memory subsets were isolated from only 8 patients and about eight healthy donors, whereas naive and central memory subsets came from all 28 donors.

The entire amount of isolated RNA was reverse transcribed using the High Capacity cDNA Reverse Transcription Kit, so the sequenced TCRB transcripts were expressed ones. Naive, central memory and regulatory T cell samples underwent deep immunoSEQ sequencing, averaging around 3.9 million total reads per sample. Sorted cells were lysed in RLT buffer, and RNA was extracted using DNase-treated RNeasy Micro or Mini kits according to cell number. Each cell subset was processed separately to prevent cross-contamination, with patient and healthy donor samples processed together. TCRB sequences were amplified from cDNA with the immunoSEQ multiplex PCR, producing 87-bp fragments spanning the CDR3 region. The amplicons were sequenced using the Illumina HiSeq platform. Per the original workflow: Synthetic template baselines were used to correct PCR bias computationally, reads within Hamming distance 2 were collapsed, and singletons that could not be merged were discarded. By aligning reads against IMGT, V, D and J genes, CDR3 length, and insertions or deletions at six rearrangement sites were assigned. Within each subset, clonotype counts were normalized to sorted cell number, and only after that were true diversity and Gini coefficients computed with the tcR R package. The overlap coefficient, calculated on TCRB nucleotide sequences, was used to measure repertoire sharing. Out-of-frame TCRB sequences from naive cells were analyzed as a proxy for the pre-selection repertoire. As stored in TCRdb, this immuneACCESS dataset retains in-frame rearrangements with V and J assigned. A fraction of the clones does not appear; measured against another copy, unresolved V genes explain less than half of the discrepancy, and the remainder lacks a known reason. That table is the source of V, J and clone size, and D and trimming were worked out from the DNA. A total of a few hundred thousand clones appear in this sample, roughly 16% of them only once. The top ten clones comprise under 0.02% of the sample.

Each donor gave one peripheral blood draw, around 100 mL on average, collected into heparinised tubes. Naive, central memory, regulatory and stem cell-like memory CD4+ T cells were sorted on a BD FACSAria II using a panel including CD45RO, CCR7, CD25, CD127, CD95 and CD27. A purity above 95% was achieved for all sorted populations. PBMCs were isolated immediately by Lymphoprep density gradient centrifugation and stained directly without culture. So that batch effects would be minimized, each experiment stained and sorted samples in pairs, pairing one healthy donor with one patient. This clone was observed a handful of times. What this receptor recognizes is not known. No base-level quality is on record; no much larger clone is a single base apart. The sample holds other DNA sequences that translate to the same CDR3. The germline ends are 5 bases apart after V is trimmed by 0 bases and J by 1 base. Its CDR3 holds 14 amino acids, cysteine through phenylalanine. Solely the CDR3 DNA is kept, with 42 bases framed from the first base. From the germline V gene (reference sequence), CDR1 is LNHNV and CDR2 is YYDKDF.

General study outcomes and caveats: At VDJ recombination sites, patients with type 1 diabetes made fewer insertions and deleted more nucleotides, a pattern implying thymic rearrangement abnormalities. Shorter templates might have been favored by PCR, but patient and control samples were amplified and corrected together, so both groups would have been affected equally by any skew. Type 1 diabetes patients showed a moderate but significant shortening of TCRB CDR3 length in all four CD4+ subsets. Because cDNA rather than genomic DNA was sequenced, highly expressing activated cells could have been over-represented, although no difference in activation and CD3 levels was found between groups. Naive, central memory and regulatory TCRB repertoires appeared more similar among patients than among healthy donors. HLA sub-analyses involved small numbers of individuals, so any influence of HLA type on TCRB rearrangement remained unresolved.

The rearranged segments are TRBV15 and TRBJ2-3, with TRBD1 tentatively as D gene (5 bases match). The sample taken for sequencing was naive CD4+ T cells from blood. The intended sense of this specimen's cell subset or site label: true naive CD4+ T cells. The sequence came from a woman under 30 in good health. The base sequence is TGTGCCACCAGCAGAGACAGGGGCACAGATACGCAGTATTTT. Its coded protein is CATSRDRGTDTQYF.